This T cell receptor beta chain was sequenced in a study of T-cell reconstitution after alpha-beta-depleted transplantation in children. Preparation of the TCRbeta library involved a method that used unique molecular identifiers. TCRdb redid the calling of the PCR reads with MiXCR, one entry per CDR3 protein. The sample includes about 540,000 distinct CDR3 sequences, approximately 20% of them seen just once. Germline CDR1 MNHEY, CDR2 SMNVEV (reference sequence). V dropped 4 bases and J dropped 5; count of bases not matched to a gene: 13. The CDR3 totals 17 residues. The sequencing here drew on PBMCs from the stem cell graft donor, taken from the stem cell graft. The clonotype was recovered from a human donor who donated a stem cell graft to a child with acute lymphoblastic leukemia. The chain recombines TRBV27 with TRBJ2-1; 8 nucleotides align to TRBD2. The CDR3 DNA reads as TGTGCCAGCAGTTCGAACCCAGCAGCGGGAGCCCACAATGAGCAGTTCTTC. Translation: CASSSNPAAGAHNEQFF.